This is a list of T cell receptor beta chains from one sample in a study of blood T cell repertoires in COVID-19. Sequencing used immunoSEQ multiplex PCR; TCRdb keeps in-frame clones, though not all of them. The sample records around 320,000 clones, approximately 90% being singletons. Source material: peripheral blood. These receptors originate from a woman aged 25 to 39 who had recovered from COVID-19. Each CDR3 is given with its conserved first and last residue. D genes are given only for firm matches. The size field is filled for only some rows; it gives once, few, many or a size class.

D gene,J gene,V gene,clone size,CDR3 protein,CDR3 DNA
TRBD2,TRBJ2-1,TRBV5-1,-,CASSLSTSGGASSYNEQFF,TGCGCCAGCAGCTTGTCGACTAGCGGGGGGGCGAGCTCCTACAATGAGCAGTTCTTC
-,TRBJ2-7,TRBV18,-,CASSPPNNQGEQYF,TGTGCCAGCTCACCCCCGAATAATCAGGGCGAGCAGTACTTC
TRBD2,TRBJ2-7,TRBV3-1/TRBV3-2,-,CASSQLGTSLFNEQYF,TGTGCCAGCAGCCAGCTTGGGACTAGCTTGTTCAACGAGCAGTACTTC
-,TRBJ1-6,TRBV4-1,-,CASSRPPGSYNSPLHF,TGCGCCAGCAGCCGGCCTCCTGGCTCGTATAATTCACCCCTCCACTTT
-,TRBJ1-2,TRBV6-6,-,CASSSWGEGYGYTF,TGTGCCAGCAGTTCCTGGGGGGAAGGCTATGGCTACACCTTC
-,TRBJ1-1,TRBV2,-,CASSGSAEAFF,TGTGCCAGCAGTGGATCGGCTGAAGCTTTCTTT
TRBD2,TRBJ2-3,TRBV7-2,-,CASSPGLAGATDTQYF,TGTGCCAGCAGCCCTGGACTAGCGGGAGCCACAGATACGCAGTATTTT
TRBD2,TRBJ2-7,TRBV3-1/TRBV3-2,-,CASSRPIAGYYEQYF,TGTGCCAGCAGCCGACCTATAGCGGGGTACTACGAGCAGTACTTC
TRBD1,TRBJ1-2,TRBV7-9,-,CASSAGQGRYGYTF,TGTGCCAGCAGCGCAGGACAGGGGCGCTATGGCTACACCTTC
TRBD1,TRBJ2-2,TRBV28,-,CASSFQGAGTGELFF,TGTGCCAGCAGTTTCCAGGGGGCAGGCACCGGGGAGCTGTTTTTT
-,TRBJ2-1,TRBV2,-,CASSAGGINNEQFF,TGTGCCAGCAGTGCAGGGGGGATAAACAATGAGCAGTTCTTC
-,TRBJ1-6,TRBV6-5,-,CASSYDQGSPLHF,TGTGCCAGCAGTTACGATCAGGGCTCACCCCTCCACTTT
-,TRBJ1-2,TRBV28,once,CASSLSVYGYTF,TGTGCCAGCAGTTTATCTGTCTATGGCTACACCTTC
-,TRBJ1-6,TRBV5-1,-,CASSLLADSPLHF,TGCGCCAGCAGCTTGTTGGCGGATTCACCCCTCCACTTT
-,TRBJ1-5,TRBV6-6,-,CASSYWGAAEPQHF,TGTGCCAGCAGTTACTGGGGCGCGGCAGAGCCCCAGCATTTT
TRBD1,TRBJ1-2,TRBV10-3,-,CAISESGDRGGYTF,TGTGCCATCAGTGAGTCCGGAGACAGGGGTGGCTACACCTTC
-,TRBJ1-1,TRBV9,once,CASSATSRVNTEAFF,TGTGCCAGCAGCGCGACCTCCAGGGTGAACACTGAAGCTTTCTTT
-,TRBJ2-6,TRBV25-1,medium-sized,CASTGTGANVLTF,TGTGCCAGCACAGGGACTGGGGCCAACGTCCTGACTTTC
-,TRBJ2-7,TRBV28,-,CASSSIYEQYF,TGTGCCAGCAGTTCAATCTACGAGCAGTACTTC
-,TRBJ2-7,TRBV27,-,CASSLWGAYEQYF,TGTGCCAGCAGTTTGTGGGGGGCCTACGAGCAGTACTTC
-,TRBJ1-3,TRBV2,once,CASSLAGSGNTIYF,TGTGCCAGCAGCCTGGCGGGGTCTGGAAACACCATATATTTT
-,TRBJ1-4,TRBV29-1,-,CSVTLGVTNEKLFF,TGCAGCGTAACATTAGGGGTAACTAATGAAAAACTGTTTTTT
-,TRBJ1-3,TRBV6-5,-,CASSLQGISGNTIYF,TGTGCCAGCAGTCTTCAGGGAATCAGTGGAAACACCATATATTTT
-,TRBJ2-1,TRBV7-3,-,CASSSPGDNEQFF,TGTGCCAGCAGCTCTCCAGGGGACAATGAGCAGTTCTTC
TRBD1,TRBJ2-5,TRBV5-5,-,CASSLTGVQETQYF,TGTGCCAGCAGCTTAACAGGGGTCCAAGAGACCCAGTACTTC
-,TRBJ1-1,TRBV19,-,CASVIHTEAFF,TGTGCCAGCGTTATCCACACTGAAGCTTTCTTT
-,TRBJ2-5,TRBV5-6,few,CASSLVPTLQETQYF,TGTGCCAGCAGCTTGGTTCCTACCCTCCAAGAGACCCAGTACTTC
TRBD2,TRBJ2-7,TRBV3-1/TRBV3-2,-,CASSHSITSGGDEQYF,TGTGCCAGCAGCCACTCTATCACTAGCGGGGGGGATGAGCAGTACTTC
-,TRBJ2-5,TRBV19,-,CASSGEGPETQYF,TGTGCCAGTAGTGGCGAGGGCCCAGAGACCCAGTACTTC
-,TRBJ2-3,TRBV6-5,-,CASSKTEGTDTQYF,TGTGCCAGCAGTAAGACGGAGGGCACAGATACGCAGTATTTT
TRBD1,TRBJ1-2,TRBV6-6,-,CASSYGGGVYGYTF,TGTGCCAGCAGTTATGGAGGGGGCGTCTATGGCTACACCTTC
-,TRBJ1-2,TRBV7-3,once,CASSRGVGGYTF,TGTGCCAGCAGCCGCGGTGTCGGGGGCTACACCTTC
TRBD2,TRBJ2-1,TRBV11-2,-,CASSPVWGGAYNEQFF,TGTGCCAGCAGCCCGGTTTGGGGGGGGGCCTACAATGAGCAGTTCTTC
TRBD2,TRBJ2-5,TRBV10-3,once,CAISEMTSGKEETQYF,TGTGCCATCAGTGAGATGACTAGCGGCAAGGAAGAGACCCAGTACTTC